This TCR beta chain was found in a study of T cell responses to AZD1222 COVID-19 vaccine (dated by TCRdb to about 2021). Describing the broader study: AZD1222 recipients whose second dose came at about 4 weeks and those whose second dose came at about 12 weeks were combined into one group, since spike-specific TCR depth and breadth did not differ between the two schedules. A total of 240 or so trial participants underwent TCR sequencing, of whom about 200 had received two doses of AZD1222 and 26 had received two doses of the MenACWY control vaccine. Trial participants were enrolled into age subgroups of 18-55, 56-69 and 70-plus years, which contained about 160, 30 and 59 TCR-sequenced participants, respectively.

As to this clone: There is no known antigen for this receptor. Base-call qualities are not available, and no considerably larger clone is one nucleotide away.

Taken with the paper, the label for time point translates to: baseline before first vaccination. Samples from vaccinated people were obtained from the UK trials COV001 and COV002, which included a single-blind randomized controlled phase 2/3 trial of AZD1222 (ChAdOx1 nCoV-19) in healthy adults. For TCRbeta chain sequencing, PBMC samples from trial participants were taken at day 0 and at day 28 after the second dose. The research as a whole found: Conclusions about previously exposed vaccinees are limited, since just five or six AZD1222 recipients were seropositive for SARS-CoV-2 at baseline. The 56-69-year group was small, and its depth increase did not reach significance, likely because of low power. The vaccine-associated CD4 TCRs covered the entire spike protein, and the dominant responses fell in regions 160-218 and 743-854. No day 14 peak-response samples were available, so repertoires were characterized only after the peak T cell response. Participants were mostly white British and included more females than males, and it was suggested by the authors that clonal diversity may have been underestimated. Epitopes outside the regions mutated in the B.1.351 and B.1.1.7 variants were reportedly recognized by nearly half of the unique spike-specific TCRs. After two AZD1222 doses, both the breadth and the depth of spike-specific TCRs were significantly higher than at day 0 and than in MenACWY recipients.

The CDR3 regions of human TCRbeta chains were analyzed by immunosequencing. In the original analysis: TCRs in the repertoires were matched against a reference library of SARS-CoV-2-specific TCRs that had been generated with the MIRA antigen-specificity platform. Breadth meant the fraction of unique TCRs that were SARS-CoV-2-associated, whereas depth meant the fraction of total T cells that were SARS-CoV-2-associated. Each spike-specific TCR was assigned to its reactive spike region and to a CD4 or CD8 class using the MIRA data. Log10-transformed breadth and depth values were compared by one-way ANOVA with Sidak's multiple comparisons tests. TCRdb's version of the immuneACCESS table is confined to in-frame rearrangements and falls short of the full clone set. An unresolved V gene accounts for under half of the shortfall where checked; the remainder is of unknown origin. The V and J calls and clone size come from that table; D and trimming were worked out from the DNA. The sample table records some 200,000 clones; roughly 88% of these occur just once. The biggest ten clones account for roughly 0.99% of the sample.

The germline V gene yields ENHRY for CDR1 and SYGVKD for CDR2. Between the V and J ends, shortened by 0 bases and 6 bases respectively, the junction contains 8 bases. The CDR3 sequence holds 14 residues, the cysteine and phenylalanine included. Left in the record is the CDR3 DNA by itself, 42 bases read in frame from the first base. The receptor was derived from an adult in good health. The sequence links TRBV10-3 to TRBJ1-4; TRBD1 might be the D gene, on 5 matching bases. The sequencing here drew on peripheral blood, taken on day 0 of AZD1222 vaccination. The sequenced DNA: TGTGCCATCAGTGAGTCCGGGGCTCATGAAAAACTGTTTTTT. It specifies CAISESGAHEKLFF.